A single sample is the source of the 2 T cell receptor beta chains below, sequenced in a study of T cell changes during pregnancy in multiple sclerosis. Only in-frame clones appear in the TCRdb table, and some are missing; sequencing was by immunoSEQ multiplex PCR. Among over 70,000 clones, approximately 94% were seen once, and the ten largest hold around 2.3%. This specimen was peripheral blood, taken in the third trimester of pregnancy. These receptors all come from a female donor with multiple sclerosis, enrolled in a pregnancy study.

Only one count was recorded for this clone. V usage is TRBV9 and J usage is TRBJ2-7, with a tentative D call TRBD2 (5 bases). This CDR3 is built from 14 residues. With 3 bases removed from V and 7 bases from J, the gap between germline ends came to 17 bases. Germline CDR1 is SGDLS and CDR2 is YYNGEE. This CDR3 is CASSGKDARREQYF. The CDR3 bases are TGTGCCAGCAGCGGGAAGGACGCGCGGAGGGAGCAGTACTTC.

The gene calls are TRBV27 and TRBJ2-7, with a possible D match to TRBD2 (5 bases). Germline V gene sequence: CDR1 MNHEY, CDR2 SMNVEV (reference sequence). The length of the CDR3 is 14 residues. The germline V and J ends were trimmed by 2 bases and 2 bases, with 10 bases remaining between them. The CDR3 sequence: CASSLVDGAYEQYF. The CDR3 coding sequence is TGTGCCAGCAGTTTAGTTGACGGGGCCTACGAGCAGTACTTC.